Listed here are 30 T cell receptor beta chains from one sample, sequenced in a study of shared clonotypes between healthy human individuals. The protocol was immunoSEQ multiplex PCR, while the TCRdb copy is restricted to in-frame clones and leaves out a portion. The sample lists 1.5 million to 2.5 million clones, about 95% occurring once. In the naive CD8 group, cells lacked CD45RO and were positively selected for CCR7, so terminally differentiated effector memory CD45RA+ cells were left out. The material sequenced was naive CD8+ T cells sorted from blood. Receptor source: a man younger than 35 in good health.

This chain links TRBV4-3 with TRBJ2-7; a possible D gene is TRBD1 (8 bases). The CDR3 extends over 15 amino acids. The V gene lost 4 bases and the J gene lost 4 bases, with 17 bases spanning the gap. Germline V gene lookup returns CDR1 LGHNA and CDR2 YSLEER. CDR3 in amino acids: CASSPSTQGGYEQYF. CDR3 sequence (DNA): TGCGCCAGCAGCCCAAGTACACAGGGGGGGTACGAGCAGTACTTC.

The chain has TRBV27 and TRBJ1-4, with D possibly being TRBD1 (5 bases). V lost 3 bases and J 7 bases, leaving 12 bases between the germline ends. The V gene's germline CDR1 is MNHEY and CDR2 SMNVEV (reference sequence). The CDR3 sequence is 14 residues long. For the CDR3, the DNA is TGTGCCAGCAGTTTGTTGCAGGGAGTTGAAAAACTGTTTTTT. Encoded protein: CASSLLQGVEKLFF.

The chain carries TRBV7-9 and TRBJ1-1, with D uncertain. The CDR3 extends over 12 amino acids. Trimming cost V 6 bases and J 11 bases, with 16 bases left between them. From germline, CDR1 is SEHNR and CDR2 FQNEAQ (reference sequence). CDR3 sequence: CASSPAGVWAFF. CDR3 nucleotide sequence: TGTGCCAGCAGTCCCGCGGGAGTTTGGGCTTTCTTT. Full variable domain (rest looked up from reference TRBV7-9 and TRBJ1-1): DTGVSQNPRHKITKRGQNVTFRCDPISEHNRLYWYRQTLGQGPEFLTYFQNEAQLEKSRLLSDRFSAERPKGSFSTLEIQRTEQGDSAMYLCASSPAGVWAFFGQGTRLTVV.

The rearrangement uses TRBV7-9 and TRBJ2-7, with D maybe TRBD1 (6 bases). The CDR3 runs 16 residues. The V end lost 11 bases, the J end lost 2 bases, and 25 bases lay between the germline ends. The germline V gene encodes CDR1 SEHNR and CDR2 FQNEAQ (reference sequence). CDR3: CAGSRSPAEGAYEQYF. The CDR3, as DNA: TGTGCCGGATCCCGTTCTCCGGCAGAGGGGGCCTACGAGCAGTACTTC.

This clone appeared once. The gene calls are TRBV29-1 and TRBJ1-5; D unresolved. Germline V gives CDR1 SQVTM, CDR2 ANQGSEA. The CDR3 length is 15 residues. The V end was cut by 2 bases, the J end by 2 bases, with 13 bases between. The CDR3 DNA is TGCAGCGTTGAACTGGGAGGATTGGGCAATCAGCCCCAGCATTTT. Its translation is CSVELGGLGNQPQHF.

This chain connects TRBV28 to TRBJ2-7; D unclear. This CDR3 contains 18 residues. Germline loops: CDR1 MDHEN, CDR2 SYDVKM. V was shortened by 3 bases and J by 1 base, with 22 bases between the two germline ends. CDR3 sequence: CASSFNSGLSGSSYEQYF. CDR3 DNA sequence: TGTGCCAGCAGTTTCAACAGTGGTCTCTCCGGGTCTTCCTACGAGCAGTACTTC. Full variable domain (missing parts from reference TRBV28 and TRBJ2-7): DVKVTQSSRYLVKRTGEKVFLECVQDMDHENMFWYRQDPGLGLRLIYFSYDVKMKEKGDIPEGYSVSREKKERFSLILESASTNQTSMYLCASSFNSGLSGSSYEQYFGPGTRLTVT.

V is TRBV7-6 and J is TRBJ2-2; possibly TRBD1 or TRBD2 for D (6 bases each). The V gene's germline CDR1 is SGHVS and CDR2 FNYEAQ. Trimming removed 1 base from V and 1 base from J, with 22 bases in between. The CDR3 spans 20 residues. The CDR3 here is CASSLEEGHLQLLNTGELFF. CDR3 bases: TGTGCCAGCAGCTTAGAGGAGGGACACCTACAACTATTGAACACCGGGGAGCTGTTTTTT. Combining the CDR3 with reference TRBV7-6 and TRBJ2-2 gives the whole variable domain GAGVSQSPRYKVTKRGQDVALRCDPISGHVSLYWYRQALGQGPEFLTYFNYEAQQDKSGLPNDRFSAERPEGSISTLTIQRTEQRDSAMYRCASSLEEGHLQLLNTGELFFGEGSRLTVL.

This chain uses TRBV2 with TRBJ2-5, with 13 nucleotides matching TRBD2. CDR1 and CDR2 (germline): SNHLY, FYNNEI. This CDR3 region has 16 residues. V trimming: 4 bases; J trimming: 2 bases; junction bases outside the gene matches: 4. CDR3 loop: CASSGLAGGLQETQYF. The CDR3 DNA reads TGTGCCAGCAGTGGACTAGCGGGAGGATTGCAAGAGACCCAGTACTTC.

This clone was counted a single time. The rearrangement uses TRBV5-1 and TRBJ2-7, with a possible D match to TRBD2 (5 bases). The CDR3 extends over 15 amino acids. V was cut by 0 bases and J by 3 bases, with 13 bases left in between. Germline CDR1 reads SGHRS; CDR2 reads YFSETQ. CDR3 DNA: TGCGCCAGCAGCTTGGCGGCGACTACAAACTACGAGCAGTACTTC. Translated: CASSLAATTNYEQYF.

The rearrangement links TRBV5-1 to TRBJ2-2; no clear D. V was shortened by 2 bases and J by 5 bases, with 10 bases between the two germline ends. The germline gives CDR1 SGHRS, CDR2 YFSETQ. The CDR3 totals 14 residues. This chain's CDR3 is CASSFNRQTGELFF. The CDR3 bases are TGCGCCAGCAGCTTTAATCGTCAAACCGGGGAGCTGTTTTTT.

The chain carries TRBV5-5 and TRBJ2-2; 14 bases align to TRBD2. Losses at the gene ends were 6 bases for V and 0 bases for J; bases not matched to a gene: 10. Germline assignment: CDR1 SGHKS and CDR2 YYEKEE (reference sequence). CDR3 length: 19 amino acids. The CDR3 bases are TGTGCCAGCAACCGTCCGGGACTAGCGGGGGTAACGAACACCGGGGAGCTGTTTTTT. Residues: CASNRPGLAGVTNTGELFF.

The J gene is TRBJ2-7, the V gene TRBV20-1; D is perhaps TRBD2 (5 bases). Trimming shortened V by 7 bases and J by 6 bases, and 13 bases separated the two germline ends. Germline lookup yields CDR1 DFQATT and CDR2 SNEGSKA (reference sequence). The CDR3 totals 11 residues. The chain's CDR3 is CSGAPEGEQYF. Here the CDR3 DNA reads TGCAGTGGGGCCCCTGAGGGCGAGCAGTACTTC.

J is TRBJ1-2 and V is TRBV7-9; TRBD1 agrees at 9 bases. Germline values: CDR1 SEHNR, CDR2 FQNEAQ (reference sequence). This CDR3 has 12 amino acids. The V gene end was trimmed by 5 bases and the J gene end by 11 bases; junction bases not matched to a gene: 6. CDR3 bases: TGTGCCAGCAGCACCACAGGGGGCGAGTACACCTTC. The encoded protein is CASSTTGGEYTF.

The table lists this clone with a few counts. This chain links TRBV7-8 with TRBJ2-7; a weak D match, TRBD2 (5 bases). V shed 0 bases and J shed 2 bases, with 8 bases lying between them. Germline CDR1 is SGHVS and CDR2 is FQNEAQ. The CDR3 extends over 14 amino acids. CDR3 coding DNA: TGTGCCAGCAGCTTAGCCGACGGGACCTACGAGCAGTACTTC. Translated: CASSLADGTYEQYF.

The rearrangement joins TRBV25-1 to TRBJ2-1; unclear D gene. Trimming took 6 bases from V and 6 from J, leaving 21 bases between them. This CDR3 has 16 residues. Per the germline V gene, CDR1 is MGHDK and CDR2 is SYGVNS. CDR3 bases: TGTGCCAGCAGCTACAGTCCTTACGGGCGGCGCAATGAGCAGTTCTTC. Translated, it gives CASSYSPYGRRNEQFF.

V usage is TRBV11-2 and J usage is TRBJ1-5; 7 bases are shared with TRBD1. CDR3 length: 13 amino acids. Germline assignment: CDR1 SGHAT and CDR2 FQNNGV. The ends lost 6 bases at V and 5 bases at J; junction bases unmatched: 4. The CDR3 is CASSHDRDQPQHF. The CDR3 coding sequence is TGTGCCAGCAGTCACGACAGGGATCAGCCCCAGCATTTT.

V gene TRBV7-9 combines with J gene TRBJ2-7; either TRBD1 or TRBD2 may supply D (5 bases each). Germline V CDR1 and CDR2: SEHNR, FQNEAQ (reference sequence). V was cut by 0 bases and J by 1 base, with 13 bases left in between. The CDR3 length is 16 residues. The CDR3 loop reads CASSLAHGTGSYEQYF. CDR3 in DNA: TGTGCCAGCAGCTTAGCGCATGGGACGGGATCCTACGAGCAGTACTTC.

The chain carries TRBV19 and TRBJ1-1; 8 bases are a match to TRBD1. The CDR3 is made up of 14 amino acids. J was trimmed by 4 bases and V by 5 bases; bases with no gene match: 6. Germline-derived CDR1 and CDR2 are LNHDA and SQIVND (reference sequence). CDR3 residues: CASSYQGAVTEAFF. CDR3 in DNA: TGTGCCAGTAGTTACCAGGGGGCGGTCACTGAAGCTTTCTTT.

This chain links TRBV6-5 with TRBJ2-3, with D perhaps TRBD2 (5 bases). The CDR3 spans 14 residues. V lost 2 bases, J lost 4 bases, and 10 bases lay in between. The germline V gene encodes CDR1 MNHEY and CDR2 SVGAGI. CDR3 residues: CASSYKTGADTQYF. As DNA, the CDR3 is TGTGCCAGCAGTTACAAAACCGGGGCAGATACGCAGTATTTT.

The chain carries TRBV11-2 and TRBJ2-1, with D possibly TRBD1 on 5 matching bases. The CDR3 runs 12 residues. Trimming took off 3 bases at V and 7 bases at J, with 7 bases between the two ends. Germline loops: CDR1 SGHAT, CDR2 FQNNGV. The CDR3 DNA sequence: TGTGCCAGCAGCTTTAGGGGAAATGAGCAGTTCTTC. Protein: CASSFRGNEQFF. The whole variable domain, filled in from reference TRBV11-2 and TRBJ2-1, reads EAGVAQSPRYKIIEKRQSVAFWCNPISGHATLYWYQQILGQGPKLLIQFQNNGVVDDSQLPKDRFSAERLKGVDSTLKIQPAKLEDSAVYLCASSFRGNEQFFGPGTRLTVL.

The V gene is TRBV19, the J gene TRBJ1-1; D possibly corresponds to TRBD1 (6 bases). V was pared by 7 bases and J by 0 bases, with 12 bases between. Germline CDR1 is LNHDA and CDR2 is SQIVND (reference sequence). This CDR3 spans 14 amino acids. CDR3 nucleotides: TGTGCCAGTATGAGGACAGCGGTGAACACTGAAGCTTTCTTT. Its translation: CASMRTAVNTEAFF.

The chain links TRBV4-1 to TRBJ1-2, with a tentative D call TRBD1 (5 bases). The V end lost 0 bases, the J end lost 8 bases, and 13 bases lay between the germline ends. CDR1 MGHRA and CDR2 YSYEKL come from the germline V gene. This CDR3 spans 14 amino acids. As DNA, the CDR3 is TGCGCCAGCAGCCAAGAATCAGGGCTGGAGGGCTACACCTTC. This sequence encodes CASSQESGLEGYTF.

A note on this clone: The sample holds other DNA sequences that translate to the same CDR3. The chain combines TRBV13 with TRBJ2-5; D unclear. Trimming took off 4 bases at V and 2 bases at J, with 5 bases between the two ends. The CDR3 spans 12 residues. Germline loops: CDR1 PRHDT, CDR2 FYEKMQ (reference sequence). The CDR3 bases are TGTGCCAGCAGCTCCCTTCAAGAGACCCAGTACTTC. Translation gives CASSSLQETQYF.

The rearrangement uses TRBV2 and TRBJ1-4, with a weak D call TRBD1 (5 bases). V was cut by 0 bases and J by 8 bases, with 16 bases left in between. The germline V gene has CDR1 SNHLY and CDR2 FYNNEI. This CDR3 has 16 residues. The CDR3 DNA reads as TGTGCCAGCAGTGAAGCGCTTTGGGACCCCCGAGAAAAACTGTTTTTT. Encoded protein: CASSEALWDPREKLFF.

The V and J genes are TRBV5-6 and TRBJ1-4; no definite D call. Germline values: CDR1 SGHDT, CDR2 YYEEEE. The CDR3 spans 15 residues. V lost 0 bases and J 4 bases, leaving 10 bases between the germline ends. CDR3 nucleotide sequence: TGTGCCAGCAGCTTGGAAGCGCGCTTTAATGAAAAACTGTTTTTT. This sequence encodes CASSLEARFNEKLFF.

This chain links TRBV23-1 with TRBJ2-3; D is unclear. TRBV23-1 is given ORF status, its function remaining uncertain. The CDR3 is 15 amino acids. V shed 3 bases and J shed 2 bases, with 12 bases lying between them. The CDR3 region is CASSQSSSHTDTQYF. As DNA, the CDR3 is TGCGCCAGCAGTCAGTCGTCGAGTCACACAGATACGCAGTATTTT.

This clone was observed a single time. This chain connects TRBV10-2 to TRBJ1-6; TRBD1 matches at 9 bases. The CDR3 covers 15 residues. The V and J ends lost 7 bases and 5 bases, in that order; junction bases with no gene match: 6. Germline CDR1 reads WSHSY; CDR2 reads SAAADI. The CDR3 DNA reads TGCGCCAGCACGCCGGGACAGGGAAATAATTCACCCCTCCACTTT. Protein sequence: CASTPGQGNNSPLHF.

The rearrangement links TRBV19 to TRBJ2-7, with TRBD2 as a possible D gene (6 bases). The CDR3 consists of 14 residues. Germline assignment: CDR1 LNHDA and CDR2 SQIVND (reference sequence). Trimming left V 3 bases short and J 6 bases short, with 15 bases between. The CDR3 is CASSIRDWAAEQYF. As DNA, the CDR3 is TGTGCCAGTAGTATTCGGGACTGGGCGGCCGAGCAGTACTTC.

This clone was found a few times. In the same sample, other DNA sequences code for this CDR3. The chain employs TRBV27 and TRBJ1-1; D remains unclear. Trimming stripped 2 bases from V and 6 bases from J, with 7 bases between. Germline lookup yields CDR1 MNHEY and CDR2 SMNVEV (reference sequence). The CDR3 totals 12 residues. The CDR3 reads CASSLPGSEAFF. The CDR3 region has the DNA TGTGCCAGCAGTTTACCTGGATCTGAAGCTTTCTTT.

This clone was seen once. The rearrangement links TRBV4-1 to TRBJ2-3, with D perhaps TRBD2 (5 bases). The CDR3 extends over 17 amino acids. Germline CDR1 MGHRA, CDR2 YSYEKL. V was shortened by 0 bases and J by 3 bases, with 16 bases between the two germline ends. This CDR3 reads CASSQEEAGRLTDTQYF. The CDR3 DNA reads TGCGCCAGCAGCCAAGAGGAGGCCGGACGTTTAACAGATACGCAGTATTTT.